This T cell receptor (beta chain) was sequenced in a study of T cells in Graves' hyperthyroidism and ophthalmopathy. Regions amplified from RNA transcripts were the TCR beta CDR3 regions. A set of HTBI primers served as the primers for a first-round RT-PCR of the TCR CDR3. TCRdb analysed the multiplex PCR reads with MiXCR anew, one entry per CDR3 protein. Found here are about 380,000 distinct CDR3 sequences, about 14% of them singletons; the top ten hold approximately 9.9%. Points from the study as a whole: Ophthalmopathy could be told apart from stable hyperthyroidism with a 13 V-J model.

This clonotype came up many times. Its antigen is as yet unknown. Exclusion of patients followed from uncontrolled infection, other autoimmune disease, pregnancy or lactation. CDR3 size: 13 residues. The ends were cut back, 0 bases at V and 5 bases at J, with 7 bases in the middle. Germline CDR1 reads MDHEN; CDR2 reads SYDVKM. The V call is TRBV28, the J call TRBJ1-2; TRBD1 is a possible D gene (6 bases). This receptor was obtained from a woman aged 55-70 years with Graves' hyperthyroidism. The sample consisted of blood. The CDR3 loop is CASSLWRGYGYTF. The CDR3, as DNA: TGTGCCAGCAGTTTATGGAGGGGGTATGGCTACACCTTC.